These 21 T cell receptor beta chains originate from one sample sequenced in a study of CD8 T cells in ankylosing spondylitis. In TCRdb, the 5' RACE reads were re-called with MiXCR into one record per CDR3 protein. In the table there are around 300,000 distinct CDR3 sequences, roughly 12% of which are singletons. Input material: blood, either unsorted or a sorted T cell fraction (not recorded which). These receptors all come from a female donor with ankylosing spondylitis or in good health (not recorded which).

The chain carries TRBV20-1 and TRBJ2-2, with D possibly TRBD2 on 6 matching bases. The CDR3 totals 20 residues. CDR1 is DFQATT, CDR2 SNEGSKA, per germline (reference sequence). V was pared by 0 bases and J by 1 base, with 24 bases between. CDR3 DNA: TGCAGTGCTAGAGATCTTACGGTGGGGGGAGCCCACTTGAACACCGGGGAGCTGTTTTTT. Encoded protein: CSARDLTVGGAHLNTGELFF.

In this sample, this clonotype turned up many times. The chain links TRBV20-1 to TRBJ2-7; 7 bases align to TRBD1. V was pared by 5 bases and J by 2 bases, with 9 bases of the junction left unmatched. Germline CDR1 DFQATT, CDR2 SNEGSKA (reference sequence). This CDR3 is 14 amino acids long. CDR3 sequence: CSAPRTGVTYEQYF. CDR3 DNA: TGCAGTGCTCCCAGAACAGGGGTTACCTACGAGCAGTACTTC.

The V and J genes are TRBV5-5 and TRBJ2-3; D might be TRBD2 (6 bases). V gave up 0 bases and J gave up 0 bases, with 17 bases separating them. This CDR3 is 18 amino acids long. Germline CDR1 SGHKS, CDR2 YYEKEE (reference sequence). Here the CDR3 DNA reads TGTGCCAGCAGCTTGGGGCGGTTCGGGAGATCTAGCACAGATACGCAGTATTTT. Translation gives CASSLGRFGRSSTDTQYF.

This clonotype was found many times. This rearrangement joins TRBV5-1 to TRBJ2-2; weak D call: TRBD2 (6 bases). CDR1 is SGHRS and CDR2 is YFSETQ in the germline V gene. The CDR3 consists of 15 residues. V lost 3 bases to trimming and J lost 7 bases, with 16 bases between them. The CDR3 sequence is CASSYGGNLVGELFF. DNA for the CDR3: TGCGCCAGCAGCTATGGCGGGAATTTGGTCGGGGAGCTGTTTTTT. Variable domain in full (rest from reference TRBV5-1 and TRBJ2-2): KAGVTQTPRYLIKTRGQQVTLSCSPISGHRSVSWYQQTPGQGLQFLFEYFSETQRNKGNFPGRFSGRQFSNSRSEMNVSTLELGDSALYLCASSYGGNLVGELFFGEGSRLTVL.

This clonotype was found many times. This rearrangement joins TRBV7-2 to TRBJ1-4; TRBD1 is a possible D gene (6 bases). V gave up 4 bases and J gave up 7 bases, with 16 bases separating them. The CDR3 spans 15 residues. Germline values: CDR1 SGHTA, CDR2 FQGNSA. CDR3 in DNA: TGTGCCAGCAGCTCCGCAAACCGAGGGGGTGAAAAACTGTTTTTT. The encoded protein is CASSSANRGGEKLFF. The full variable domain, its missing parts supplied by reference TRBV7-2 and TRBJ1-4, is GAGVSQSPSNKVTEKGKDVELRCDPISGHTALYWYRQSLGQGLEFLIYFQGNSAPDKSGLPSDRFSAERTGGSVSTLTIQRTQQEDSAVYLCASSSANRGGEKLFFGSGTQLSVL.

This clonotype was found many times. The genes are TRBV20-1 and TRBJ1-1; 9 bases agree with TRBD1. This CDR3 contains 12 residues. Germline V gives CDR1 DFQATT, CDR2 SNEGSKA (reference sequence). V gave up 6 bases and J gave up 4 bases; unmatched junction bases: 3. The CDR3 coding sequence is TGCAGTGCAAGGACAGGGGCCACTGAAGCTTTCTTT. The encoded protein is CSARTGATEAFF.

In the case of this clonotype: This may stem from a read error, because a much larger clone lies one nucleotide away. The J gene is TRBJ1-5, the V gene TRBV29-1; D is perhaps TRBD1 (5 bases). Trimming took 0 bases from V and 4 from J, leaving 7 bases between them. The CDR3 sequence is 13 residues long. Germline V gene data show CDR1 as SQVTM and CDR2 as ANQGSEA. For the CDR3, the DNA is TGCAGCGTTGAAGAGCGACAGAATCAGCCCCAGCATTTT. It is translated as CSVEERQNQPQHF. Drawing the rest from reference TRBV29-1 and TRBJ1-5, the complete variable domain is SAVISQKPSRDICQRGTSLTIQCQVDSQVTMMFWYRQQPGQSLTLIATANQGSEATYESGFVIDKFPISRPNLTFSTLTVSNMSPEDSSIYLCSVEERQNQPQHFGDGTRLSIL.

The table lists this clonotype with many counts. V gene TRBV20-1 combines with J gene TRBJ2-1, with D maybe TRBD1 (5 bases). The ends were cut back, 7 bases at V and 12 bases at J, with 22 bases in the middle. Germline V lookup: CDR1 DFQATT, CDR2 SNEGSKA (reference sequence). The CDR3 runs 13 residues. The CDR3, as DNA: TGCAGTGTCCCTGAGGTTCGGGTGGGGCTGCAGTTCTTC. This codes for CSVPEVRVGLQFF.

This clonotype occurred many times. This sequence joins TRBV12-3 or TRBV12-4 and TRBJ1-1; TRBD1 matches 7 bases. V trimming: 8 bases; J trimming: 6 bases; junction bases outside the gene matches: 12. The CDR3 covers 14 residues. The CDR3: CASAGGGAGAEAFF. For the CDR3, the DNA is TGTGCCAGCGCCGGAGGGGGCGCCGGGGCTGAAGCTTTCTTT.

This clonotype was observed a handful of times. This sequence joins TRBV20-1 and TRBJ2-1, with no clear D. The length of the CDR3 is 16 residues. The V gene's germline CDR1 is DFQATT and CDR2 SNEGSKA (reference sequence). V was trimmed by 0 bases and J by 4 bases, leaving 16 bases between them. This CDR3 is CSARDHQLPPYNEQFF. The DNA of the CDR3 is TGCAGTGCTAGAGATCATCAGCTCCCCCCATACAATGAGCAGTTCTTC.

This clonotype has ten or more counts. The J gene is TRBJ2-2, the V gene TRBV4-3, with TRBD1 identical over 7 bases. Germline lookup yields CDR1 LGHNA and CDR2 YSLEER. V lost 4 bases and J lost 7; bases outside the gene matches: 18. This CDR3 is 18 amino acids long. CDR3 bases: TGCGCCAGCAGCCCGAGGGGGCCGAGCAACCGTGGGAGCGGGGAGCTGTTTTTT. Translation gives CASSPRGPSNRGSGELFF.

Ten or more counts support this clonotype. The chain has TRBV6-5 and TRBJ2-7; D may match TRBD1 or TRBD2 (5 bases each). The V end lost 0 bases, the J end lost 0 bases, and 6 bases lay between the germline ends. The CDR3 contains 14 residues. The V gene's germline CDR1 is MNHEY and CDR2 SVGAGI. CDR3 sequence (DNA): TGTGCCAGCAGTTACTCGGGGGTCTCCTACGAGCAGTACTTC. As protein: CASSYSGVSYEQYF.

This clonotype showed up many times. CDR3 coding DNA: TGCAGTGCTAGAGGGATGACTAGCGGGTCATACAATGAGCAGTTCTTC. This encodes CSARGMTSGSYNEQFF. V and J are TRBV20-1 and TRBJ2-1, with 10 bases aligning to TRBD2. J gave up 4 bases and V 1 base, and 7 bases lay outside the gene matches. The CDR3 is 16 amino acids. Germline V gives CDR1 DFQATT, CDR2 SNEGSKA (reference sequence).

This clonotype was seen more than once but under ten times. V gene TRBV29-1 combines with J gene TRBJ2-2, with D possibly matching TRBD1 (6 bases). V gave up 4 bases and J gave up 0 bases, with 12 bases separating them. There are 15 residues in the CDR3. Per the germline V gene, CDR1 is SQVTM and CDR2 is ANQGSEA. The DNA of the CDR3 is TGCAGCGTTGTTCAGGGGCTGGCGAACACCGGGGAGCTGTTTTTT. This translates into CSVVQGLANTGELFF.

In this sample, this clonotype turned up many times. CDR3 sequence: CATSDPGTTRTDTQYF. As DNA, the CDR3 is TGTGCCACCAGTGATCCCGGGACAACCCGCACAGATACGCAGTATTTT. The V and J genes are TRBV24-1 and TRBJ2-3, with a weak D call TRBD1 (6 bases). V was trimmed by 3 bases and J by 1 base, leaving 13 bases between them. Germline values: CDR1 KGHDR, CDR2 SFDVKD. The CDR3 runs 16 residues.

This clonotype has ten or more counts. The chain couples TRBV5-1 to TRBJ1-3; D uncertain. The CDR3 extends over 14 amino acids. V was clipped by 4 bases and J by 0 bases, with 8 bases between them. Germline CDR1 and CDR2: SGHRS and YFSETQ. The CDR3 bases are TGCGCCAGCAGCCTACAAGCCTCTGGAAACACCATATATTTT. It yields the protein CASSLQASGNTIYF.

At least ten counts were recorded for this clonotype. For the CDR3, the DNA is TGTGCCAGCAGCTTGGGGGGCTCTGGAAACACCATATATTTT. Amino acids: CASSLGGSGNTIYF. The chain combines TRBV7-8 with TRBJ1-3, with D possibly being TRBD1 (5 bases). The germline V gene encodes CDR1 SGHVS and CDR2 FQNEAQ. The CDR3 is 14 amino acids. Trimming stripped 3 bases from V and 0 bases from J, with 6 bases between.

This sequence joins TRBV20-1 and TRBJ2-5; 11 positions agree with TRBD2. The CDR3 length is 13 residues. The junction had 3 bases not matched to a gene; V was cut back by 4 bases and J by 5 bases. The germline V gene has CDR1 DFQATT and CDR2 SNEGSKA (reference sequence). This chain's CDR3 is CSATSGGRETQYF. In nucleotides, the CDR3 is TGCAGTGCTACTAGCGGGGGGCGGGAGACCCAGTACTTC.

This clonotype was observed many times. The rearrangement joins TRBV12-3 or TRBV12-4 to TRBJ2-2; 8 bases line up with TRBD1. After removal of 5 bases from V and 4 bases from J, the junction contained 6 bases not matched to a gene. CDR3 length: 15 amino acids. In DNA form, the CDR3 reads TGTGCCAGCAGTGAGGGGACAGGCGCCACCGGGGAGCTGTTTTTT. Its protein is CASSEGTGATGELFF.

This clonotype was seen repeatedly, ten times or more. V and J are TRBV7-3 and TRBJ2-1; 11 positions match TRBD2. The CDR3 is 16 residues long. Looked up from germline, CDR1 is SGHTA and CDR2 is FQGTGA. J lost 9 bases, V lost 5 bases, and 12 bases had no gene match. DNA of the CDR3: TGTGCCAGCAGCCGAATAGCGGGGGGGCCAGACGGTGAGCAGTTCTTC. This encodes CASSRIAGGPDGEQFF. The full variable domain, its missing parts supplied by reference TRBV7-3 and TRBJ2-1, is GAGVSQTPSNKVTEKGKYVELRCDPISGHTALYWYRQSLGQGPEFLIYFQGTGAADDSGLPNDRFFAVRPEGSVSTLKIQRTERGDSAVYLCASSRIAGGPDGEQFFGPGTRLTVL.

This clonotype was observed at least ten times. The V and J genes are TRBV20-1 and TRBJ2-7; 7 nucleotides agree with TRBD1. Trimming cost V 6 bases and J 3 bases; bases outside gene matches: 8. The CDR3 consists of 13 residues. Germline V gives CDR1 DFQATT, CDR2 SNEGSKA (reference sequence). CDR3 DNA: TGCAGTGCCAGGGGACAGAGCCTCTACGAGCAGTACTTC. This sequence encodes CSARGQSLYEQYF.